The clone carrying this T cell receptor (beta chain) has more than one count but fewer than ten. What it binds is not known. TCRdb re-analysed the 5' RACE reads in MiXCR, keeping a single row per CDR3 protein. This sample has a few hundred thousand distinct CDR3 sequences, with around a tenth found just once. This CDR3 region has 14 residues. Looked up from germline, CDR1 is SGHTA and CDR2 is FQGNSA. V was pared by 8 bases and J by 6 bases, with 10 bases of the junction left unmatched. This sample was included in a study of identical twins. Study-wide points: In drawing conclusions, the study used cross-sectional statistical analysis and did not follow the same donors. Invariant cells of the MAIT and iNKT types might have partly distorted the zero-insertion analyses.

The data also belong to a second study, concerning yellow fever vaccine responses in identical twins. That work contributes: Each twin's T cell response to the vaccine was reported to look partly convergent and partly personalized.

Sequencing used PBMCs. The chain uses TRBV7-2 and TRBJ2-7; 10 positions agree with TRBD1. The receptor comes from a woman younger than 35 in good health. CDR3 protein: CASAVTGGASEQYF. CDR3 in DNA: TGTGCCAGCGCCGTGACAGGGGGCGCGTCCGAGCAGTACTTC.